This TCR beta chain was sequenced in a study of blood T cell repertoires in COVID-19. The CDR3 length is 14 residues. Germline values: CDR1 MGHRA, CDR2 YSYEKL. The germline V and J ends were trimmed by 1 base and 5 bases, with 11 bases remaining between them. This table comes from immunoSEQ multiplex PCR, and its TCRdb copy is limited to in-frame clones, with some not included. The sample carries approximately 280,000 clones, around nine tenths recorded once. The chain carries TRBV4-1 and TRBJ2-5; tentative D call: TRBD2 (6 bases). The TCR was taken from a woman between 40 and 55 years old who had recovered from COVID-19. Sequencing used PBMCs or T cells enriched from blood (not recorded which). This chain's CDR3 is CASSQVEGGETQYF. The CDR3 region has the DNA TGCGCCAGCAGCCAAGTGGAGGGAGGCGAGACCCAGTACTTC.